The entry below gives a single T cell receptor beta chain sequence along with its context. This entry comes from a study of shared clonotypes between healthy human individuals. Germline loops: CDR1 MRHNA, CDR2 SNTAGT. The CDR3 spans 14 residues. V was clipped by 6 bases and J by 6 bases, with 15 bases between them. Some 32,000 T cell genomes, or about 0.3 ug DNA, went into replicate PCRs of unsorted PBMC. Data came from immunoSEQ multiplex PCR; TCRdb stores just in-frame clones and leaves some out. Of about 530,000 clones in the sample, about 75% are singletons; the top ten hold around an eighth. Source material: PBMCs. The chain couples TRBV6-4 to TRBJ1-5, with a tentative D call TRBD1 (5 bases). The receptor was derived from a middle-aged woman in good health. Some clones in this sample may be carry-over from other donors' samples. CDR3 in DNA: TGTGCCAGCAGCCCTACTGGGGCAAGTCAGCCCCAGCATTTT. Protein product: CASSPTGASQPQHF.